Below are 15 T cell receptor beta chains sequenced from a single sample in a study of T cell changes during pregnancy in multiple sclerosis. Clones were read by immunoSEQ multiplex PCR, and TCRdb kept only the in-frame ones, dropping some. The sample lists more than 90,000 clones; about 94% were seen once. This sample comprised peripheral blood, obtained in the third trimester of pregnancy. These receptors all stem from a female donor with multiple sclerosis, enrolled in a pregnancy study.

On this clone: Other nucleotide sequences from this sample produce the same CDR3. The chain recombines TRBV6-5 with TRBJ2-7; TRBD1 agrees at 10 bases. The CDR3 runs to 13 residues. The ends lost 6 bases at V and 4 bases at J; junction bases unmatched: 3. Germline V lookup: CDR1 MNHEY, CDR2 SVGAGI. CDR3: CASRRTGGYEQYF. For the CDR3, the DNA is TGTGCCAGCAGACGGACAGGGGGGTACGAGCAGTACTTC.

The V gene is TRBV4-1, the J gene TRBJ1-6; D unclear. The CDR3 is 15 amino acids. The V gene's germline CDR1 is MGHRA and CDR2 YSYEKL. With 0 bases removed from V and 7 bases from J, the gap between germline ends came to 10 bases. CDR3 residues: CASSQEGGPNSPLHF. Here the CDR3 DNA reads TGCGCCAGCAGCCAAGAAGGAGGGCCAAATTCACCCCTCCACTTT.

This clone appeared a single time. This chain connects TRBV7-9 to TRBJ2-7; D is possibly TRBD2 (5 bases). V was clipped by 2 bases and J by 3 bases, with 14 bases between them. The length of the CDR3 is 15 residues. Germline CDR1 is SEHNR and CDR2 is FQNEAQ (reference sequence). The chain's CDR3 is CASSLWASPGYEQYF. For the CDR3, the DNA is TGTGCCAGCAGCTTATGGGCTAGCCCCGGCTACGAGCAGTACTTC.

The chain's CDR3 is CAWSLTGGGQPQHF. Written as DNA, the CDR3 is TGTGCCTGGAGTTTAACAGGGGGAGGTCAGCCCCAGCATTTT. The genes are TRBV30 and TRBJ1-5; the match to TRBD1 covers 8 bases. CDR1 is GTSNPN, CDR2 SVGIG, per germline (reference sequence). With V trimmed by 2 bases and J by 6 bases, 6 bases remained unmatched. The CDR3 spans 14 residues.

This CDR3 reads CASRGPNSNQPQHF. Here the CDR3 DNA reads TGTGCCAGCAGGGGCCCTAATAGCAATCAGCCCCAGCATTTT. The chain couples TRBV6-5 to TRBJ1-5; D is ambiguous. Germline V CDR1 and CDR2: MNHEY, SVGAGI. V was clipped by 6 bases and J by 0 bases, with 9 bases between them. The CDR3 spans 14 residues.

This chain joins TRBV6-1 and TRBJ2-3, with D hard to call. The length of the CDR3 is 16 residues. V lost 2 bases, J lost 1 base, and 13 bases lay in between. CDR1 and CDR2 (germline): MNHNS, SASEGT. The CDR3 sequence is CASSESRYTGTDTQYF. The CDR3 nucleotides are TGTGCCAGCAGTGAATCCAGGTACACCGGCACAGATACGCAGTATTTT.

This clone has a handful of counts. The chain recombines TRBV5-1 with TRBJ1-1, with D possibly being TRBD1 (5 bases). Germline lookup yields CDR1 SGHRS and CDR2 YFSETQ. The V gene lost 0 bases and the J gene lost 2 bases, with 8 bases spanning the gap. CDR3 length equals 14 residues. The CDR3 coding sequence is TGCGCCAGCAGCTTGGAGGGACTCAACACTGAAGCTTTCTTT. Protein sequence: CASSLEGLNTEAFF.

V and J are TRBV27 and TRBJ1-1; 9 bases fit TRBD1. The CDR3 covers 14 residues. V shed 6 bases and J 4 bases; nucleotides not matched to a gene: 6. CDR1 and CDR2 from the germline V gene are MNHEY and SMNVEV (reference sequence). CDR3 in DNA: TGTGCCAGCAGGGTAACAGGGGGCGGCACTGAAGCTTTCTTT. The encoded protein is CASRVTGGGTEAFF.

This clone turned up a few times. The chain carries TRBV7-2 and TRBJ1-1, with 10 bases that match TRBD1. Germline CDR1 SGHTA, CDR2 FQGNSA. The CDR3 spans 16 residues. Trimming cost V 4 bases and J 0 bases; bases outside gene matches: 5. The CDR3 coding sequence is TGTGCCAGCAGCTGGACAGGGGGTAGGATGAACACTGAAGCTTTCTTT. Residues: CASSWTGGRMNTEAFF.

The chain joins TRBV5-4 to TRBJ2-2, with 9 bases lining up with TRBD2. CDR1 is SGHNT, CDR2 YYREEE, per germline (reference sequence). This CDR3 region has 17 residues. J gave up 4 bases and V 0 bases, and 7 bases lay outside the gene matches. In nucleotides, the CDR3 is TGTGCCAGCAGCTTGGACTCTGGCGGGGGGGCCACCGGGGAGCTGTTTTTT. Its protein is CASSLDSGGGATGELFF.

This clone was observed a few times. V usage is TRBV30 and J usage is TRBJ1-1, with TRBD1 identical over 10 bases. This CDR3 contains 15 residues. The junction had 12 bases not matched to a gene; V was cut back by 4 bases and J by 7 bases. The germline V gene encodes CDR1 GTSNPN and CDR2 SVGIG (reference sequence). The CDR3 coding sequence is TGTGCCTGGACCCAACCTGACAGGGGGCTTGGTGAAGCTTTCTTT. Amino acid sequence: CAWTQPDRGLGEAFF.

The gene calls are TRBV30 and TRBJ1-2, with a weak D call TRBD1 (5 bases). The length of the CDR3 is 14 residues. Germline assignment: CDR1 GTSNPN and CDR2 SVGIG (reference sequence). V was pared by 1 base and J by 0 bases, with 9 bases between. For the CDR3, the DNA is TGTGCCTGGAGTGGGACATATGCTAACTATGGCTACACCTTC. It yields the protein CAWSGTYANYGYTF.

The chain couples TRBV9 to TRBJ1-2; a possible D gene is TRBD1 (5 bases). V lost 3 bases and J lost 6, with 15 bases in between. CDR3 size: 14 residues. The germline V gene has CDR1 SGDLS and CDR2 YYNGEE. The CDR3 sequence: CASSAGAGHDGYTF. The CDR3 region has the DNA TGTGCCAGCAGCGCTGGCGCAGGGCACGATGGCTACACCTTC.

The gene calls are TRBV5-6 and TRBJ1-1; no reliable D call. This CDR3 is 14 amino acids long. CDR1 is SGHDT and CDR2 is YYEEEE in the germline V gene. V was pared by 0 bases and J by 1 base, with 7 bases between. For the CDR3, the DNA is TGTGCCAGCAGCTTGGCCCCAGGGAACACTGAAGCTTTCTTT. It encodes CASSLAPGNTEAFF.

The rearrangement uses TRBV27 and TRBJ1-5, with 10 bases matching TRBD1. CDR3 size: 14 residues. Germline assignment: CDR1 MNHEY and CDR2 SMNVEV (reference sequence). V dropped 5 bases and J dropped 6; count of bases not matched to a gene: 4. The CDR3 DNA is TGTGCCAGCAGTGCGACAGGGGGCGGTCAGCCCCAGCATTTT. Residues: CASSATGGGQPQHF.